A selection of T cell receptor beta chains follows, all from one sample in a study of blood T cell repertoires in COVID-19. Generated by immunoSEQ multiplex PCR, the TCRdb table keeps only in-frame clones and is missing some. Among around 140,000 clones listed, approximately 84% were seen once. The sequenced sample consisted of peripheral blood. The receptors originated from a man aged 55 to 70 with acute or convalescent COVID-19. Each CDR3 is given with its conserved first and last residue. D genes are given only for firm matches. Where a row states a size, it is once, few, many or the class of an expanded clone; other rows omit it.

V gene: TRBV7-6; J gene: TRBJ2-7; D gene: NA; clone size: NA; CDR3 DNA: TGTGCCAGCAGCAGGGACACCACCTACGAGCAGTACTTC; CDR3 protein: CASSRDTTYEQYF
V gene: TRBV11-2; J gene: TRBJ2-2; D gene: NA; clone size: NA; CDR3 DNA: TGTGCCAGCAGCTTAGATATCGACACCGGGGAGCTGTTTTTT; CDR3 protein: CASSLDIDTGELFF
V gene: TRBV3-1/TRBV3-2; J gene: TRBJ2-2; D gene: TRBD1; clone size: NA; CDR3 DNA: TGTGCCAGCAGCCACCCGGGACAGGGAACCGGGGAGCTGTTTTTT; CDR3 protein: CASSHPGQGTGELFF
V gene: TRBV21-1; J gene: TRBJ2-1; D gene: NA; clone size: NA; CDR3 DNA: TGTGCCAGCAGCAAAACCGAGGGACAGGGGACCTACAATGAGCAGTTCTTC; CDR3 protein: CASSKTEGQGTYNEQFF
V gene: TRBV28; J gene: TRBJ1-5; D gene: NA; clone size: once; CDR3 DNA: TGTGCCAGCAGTTTATCCCGGGAGTCTCAGCCCCAGCATTTT; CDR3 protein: CASSLSRESQPQHF
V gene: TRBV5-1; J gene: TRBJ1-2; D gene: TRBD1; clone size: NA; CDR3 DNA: TGCGCCAGCAGCTTGGGGGACAGCTATGGCTACACCTTC; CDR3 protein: CASSLGDSYGYTF
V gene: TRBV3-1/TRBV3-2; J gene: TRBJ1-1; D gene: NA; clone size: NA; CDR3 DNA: TGTGCCAGCAGCCAAGTTCGGGGGGGCGCTGAAGCTTTCTTT; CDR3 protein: CASSQVRGGAEAFF
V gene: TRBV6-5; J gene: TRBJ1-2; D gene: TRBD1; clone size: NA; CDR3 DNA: TGTGCCAGCACCCAACCGGGAACAGGGGGCGGATTATTCACCTTC; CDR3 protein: CASTQPGTGGGLFTF
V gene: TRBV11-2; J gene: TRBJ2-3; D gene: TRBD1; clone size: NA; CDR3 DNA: TGTGCCAGCAGCTTAACTGGGACAGGGGCAGATACGCAGTATTTT; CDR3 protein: CASSLTGTGADTQYF
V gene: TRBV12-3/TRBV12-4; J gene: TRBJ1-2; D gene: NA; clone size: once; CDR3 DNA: TGTGCCAGCAGTTTACGGGGTATCTATGGCTACACCTTC; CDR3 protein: CASSLRGIYGYTF
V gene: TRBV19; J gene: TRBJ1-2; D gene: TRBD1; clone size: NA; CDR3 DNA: TGTGCCAGTAGTATACCGGGACAGCGAGCCGATGGCTACACCTTC; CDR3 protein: CASSIPGQRADGYTF
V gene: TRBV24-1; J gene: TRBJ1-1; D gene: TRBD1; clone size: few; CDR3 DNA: TGTGCCACCAGTGACTCAAAAACGACAGGGGGAAGGACTGAAGCTTTCTTT; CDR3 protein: CATSDSKTTGGRTEAFF
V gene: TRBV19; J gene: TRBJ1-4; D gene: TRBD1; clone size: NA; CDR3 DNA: TGTGCCAGTGAGAGCCCGGGACAGACAGAAAAACTGTTTTTT; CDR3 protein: CASESPGQTEKLFF
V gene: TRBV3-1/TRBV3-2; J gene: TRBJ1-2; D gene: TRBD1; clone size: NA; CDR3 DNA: TGTGCCAGCAGCCCGCAACAGGGGATCTATGGCTACACCTTC; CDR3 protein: CASSPQQGIYGYTF